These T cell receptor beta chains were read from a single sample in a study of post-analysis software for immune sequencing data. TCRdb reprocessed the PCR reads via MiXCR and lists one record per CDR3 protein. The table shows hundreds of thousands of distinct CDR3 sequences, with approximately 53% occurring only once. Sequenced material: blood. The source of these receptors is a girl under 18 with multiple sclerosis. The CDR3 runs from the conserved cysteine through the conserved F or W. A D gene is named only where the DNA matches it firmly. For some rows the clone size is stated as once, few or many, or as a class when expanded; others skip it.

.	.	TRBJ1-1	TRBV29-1	CSVVRQRSTEAFF	TGCAGCGTTGTTCGACAGCGGTCCACTGAAGCTTTCTTT
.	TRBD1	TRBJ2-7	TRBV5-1	CASSYYLGTGVHEQYF	TGCGCCAGCAGCTACTATTTGGGGACAGGGGTCCACGAGCAGTACTTC
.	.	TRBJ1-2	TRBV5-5	CASSLVTVYGYTF	TGTGCCAGCAGCTTGGTCACAGTCTATGGCTACACCTTC
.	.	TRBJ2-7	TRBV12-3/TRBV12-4	CASSFRGASEQYF	TGTGCCAGCAGTTTCCGGGGGGCGAGCGAGCAGTACTTC
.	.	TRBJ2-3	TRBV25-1	CASSDPGRWADTQYF	TGTGCCAGCAGTGACCCGGGACGTTGGGCAGATACGCAGTATTTT
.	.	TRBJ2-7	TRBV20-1	CSARKLAYAYEQYF	TGCAGTGCTAGAAAACTAGCCTATGCCTACGAGCAGTACTTC
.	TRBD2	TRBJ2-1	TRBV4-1	CASSLSAGGRYYNEQFF	TGCGCCAGCAGCCTCTCGGCGGGGGGACGTTATTACAATGAGCAGTTCTTC
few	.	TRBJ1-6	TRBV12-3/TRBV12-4	CASSRDLYNSPLHF	TGTGCCAGCAGTCGGGACCTTTATAATTCACCCCTCCACTTT
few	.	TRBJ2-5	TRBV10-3	CAISGDMQETQYF	TGTGCCATCAGTGGAGACATGCAGGAGACCCAGTACTTC
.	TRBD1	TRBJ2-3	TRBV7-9	CASSFEGAADTQYF	TGTGCCAGCAGCTTTGAGGGGGCGGCAGATACGCAGTATTTT
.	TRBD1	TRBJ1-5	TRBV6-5	CASTERTGNQPQHF	TGTGCCAGCACTGAGCGGACAGGGAATCAGCCCCAGCATTTT
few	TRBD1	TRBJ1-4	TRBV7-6	CASSLTGQVNEKLFF	TGTGCCAGCAGCTTAACCGGACAGGTTAATGAAAAACTGTTTTTT
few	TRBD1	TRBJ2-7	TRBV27	CASSRQGTAYEQYF	TGTGCCAGCAGTAGACAGGGGACAGCCTACGAGCAGTACTTC
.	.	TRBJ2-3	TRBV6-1	CASLYWGSGQGPTDTQYF	TGTGCCAGCCTTTATTGGGGCTCAGGGCAGGGCCCAACAGATACGCAGTATTTT
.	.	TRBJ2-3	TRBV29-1	CSVSPPVGGTTFESATQYF	TGCAGCGTTTCCCCCCCCGTTGGTGGGACAACATTTGAGTCAGCTACGCAGTATTTT
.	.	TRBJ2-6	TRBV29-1	CSVERVAGANVLTF	TGCAGCGTGGAAAGGGTAGCTGGGGCCAACGTCCTGACTTTC
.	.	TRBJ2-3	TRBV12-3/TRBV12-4	CASSLGGVKQDTQYF	TGTGCCAGCAGTTTAGGCGGGGTAAAACAAGATACGCAGTATTTT
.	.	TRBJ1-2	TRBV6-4	CASRQDGAANYGYTF	TGTGCCAGCAGACAAGACGGTGCTGCTAACTATGGCTACACCTTC
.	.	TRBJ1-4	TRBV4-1	CASSQPGRTNEKLFF	TGCGCCAGCAGCCAACCGGGACGGACTAACGAAAAACTGTTTTTT
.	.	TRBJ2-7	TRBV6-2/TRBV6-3	CASGAGLSYEQYF	TGTGCCAGCGGAGCGGGTCTATCCTACGAGCAGTACTTC
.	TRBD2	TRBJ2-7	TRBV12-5	CASGLAGLAGLLYF	TGTGCTAGTGGTTTGGCGGGACTAGCGGGATTGCTGTACTTC
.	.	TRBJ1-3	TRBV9	CASSAQNPGLVNTIYF	TGTGCCAGCAGCGCGCAGAATCCGGGACTGGTAAACACCATATATTTT
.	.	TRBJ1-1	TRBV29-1	CSGWRAEAFF	TGCAGCGGGTGGAGGGCTGAAGCTTTCTTT
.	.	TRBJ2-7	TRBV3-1	CASSPGTRAGQTYEQYF	TGTGCCAGCAGCCCAGGAACCCGGGCGGGACAGACCTACGAGCAGTACTTC
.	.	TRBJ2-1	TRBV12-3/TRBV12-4	CASSFPGSNEQFF	TGTGCCAGCAGTTTTCCGGGGTCCAATGAGCAGTTCTTC
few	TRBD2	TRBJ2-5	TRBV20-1	CSALAGVNQETQYF	TGCAGTGCTCTAGCGGGGGTGAACCAAGAGACCCAGTACTTC
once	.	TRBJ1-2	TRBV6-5	CASSRDPGALNYGYTF	TGTGCCAGCAGTCGGGACCCAGGGGCCCTAAACTATGGCTACACCTTC
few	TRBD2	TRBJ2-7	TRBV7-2	CASSLVSGATPSYEQYF	TGTGCCAGCAGCTTAGTAAGCGGGGCGACCCCCTCCTACGAGCAGTACTTC
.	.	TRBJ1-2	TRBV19	CASSAGQIDGYTF	TGTGCCAGTAGTGCCGGACAGATAGATGGCTACACCTTC
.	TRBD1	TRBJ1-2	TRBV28	CASHSMGTGYGYTF	TGTGCCAGCCATTCGATGGGGACAGGCTATGGCTACACCTTC
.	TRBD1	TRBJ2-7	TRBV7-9	CASSLAQGALREQYF	TGTGCCAGCAGCTTAGCTCAGGGGGCGCTTCGAGAGCAGTACTTC
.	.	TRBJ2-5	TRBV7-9	CASSLPRQETQYF	TGTGCCAGCAGCTTACCCAGACAAGAGACCCAGTACTTC
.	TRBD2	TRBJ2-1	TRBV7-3	CASSLTMPSGIGEQFF	TGTGCCAGCAGCTTAACTATGCCTAGCGGGATTGGTGAGCAGTTCTTC